The 3 T cell receptor beta chains below were found in one sample sequenced in a study of cytomegalovirus exposure and HLA in healthy donors (dated by TCRdb to about 2017). Receptor amplification or capture employed the immunoSEQ multiplex PCR assay. For the multiplex PCR, a mixture combining 60 forward primers for TCR Vbeta segments and 13 reverse primers for TCR Jbeta segments was used. Sourced from immuneACCESS, this table was stored by TCRdb with only in-frame sequences that have V and J called. A share of the clones is absent; for the studies checked, an unresolved V gene accounts for under half, and the remainder has no known explanation. Recorded for this sample are around 100,000 clones; about four fifths of them occurred a single time. The ten largest clones represent under 8.5% of the sample. Material for sequencing was PBMCs. The receptors stem from a young man in good health and CMV-seronegative.

CDR3 DNA sequence: TGTGCCAGCAGCCCTCCGGGACTCCTACAAGAGACCCAGTACTTC. This sequence encodes CASSPPGLLQETQYF. This rearrangement joins TRBV27 to TRBJ2-5; D perhaps matches TRBD2 (6 bases). V lost 6 bases, J lost 2 bases, and 16 bases lay in between. Looked up from germline, CDR1 is MNHEY and CDR2 is SMNVEV (reference sequence). The CDR3 covers 15 residues.

V is TRBV6-1 and J is TRBJ2-6; 7 bases are a match to TRBD1. With V trimmed by 2 bases and J by 0 bases, 10 bases remained unmatched. The CDR3 has 19 residues. Germline V gene data show CDR1 as MNHNS and CDR2 as SASEGT. The CDR3: CASSELEGTVSSGANVLTF. CDR3 nucleotide sequence: TGTGCCAGCAGTGAACTAGAAGGGACAGTTAGCTCTGGGGCCAACGTCCTGACTTTC.

The J gene is TRBJ2-7, the V gene TRBV5-1; D uncertain. Germline lookup yields CDR1 SGHRS and CDR2 YFSETQ. V was shortened by 0 bases and J by 0 bases, with 10 bases between the two germline ends. The CDR3 contains 15 residues. The CDR3 here is CASSLGGSNSYEQYF. The CDR3 DNA sequence: TGCGCCAGCAGCTTGGGAGGCAGCAACTCCTACGAGCAGTACTTC.